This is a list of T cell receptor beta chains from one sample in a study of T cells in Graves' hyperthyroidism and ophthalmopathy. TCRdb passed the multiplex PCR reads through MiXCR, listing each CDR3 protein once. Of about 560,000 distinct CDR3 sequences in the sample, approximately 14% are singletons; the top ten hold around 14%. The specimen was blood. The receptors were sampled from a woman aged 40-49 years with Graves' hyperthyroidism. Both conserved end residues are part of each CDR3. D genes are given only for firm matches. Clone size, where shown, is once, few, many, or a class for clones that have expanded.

CDR3 protein: CASRPLASTDAQYF
CDR3 DNA: TGTGCCAGCAGACCTCTAGCAAGCACAGATGCGCAGTATTTT
V gene: TRBV12-3/TRBV12-4
J gene: TRBJ2-3
D gene: NA
clone size: few

CDR3 protein: CASSLGDLNQPQHF
CDR3 DNA: TGCGCCAGCAGCTTGGGTGACCTGAATCAGCCCCAGCATTTT
V gene: TRBV5-1
J gene: TRBJ1-5
D gene: NA
clone size: NA

CDR3 protein: CASSLSGVGANVLTF
CDR3 DNA: TGTGCCAGCAGCTTATCAGGGGTCGGGGCCAACGTCCTGACTTTC
V gene: TRBV12-3/TRBV12-4
J gene: TRBJ2-6
D gene: NA
clone size: many

CDR3 protein: CASSDSEFNQPQHF
CDR3 DNA: TGTGCCAGCAGTGATTCAGAATTCAATCAGCCCCAGCATTTT
V gene: TRBV6-1
J gene: TRBJ1-5
D gene: NA
clone size: NA

CDR3 protein: CASSLHQQGSPENTEAFF
CDR3 DNA: TGTGCCAGCAGTTTACACCAACAGGGGTCCCCGGAGAACACTGAAGCTTTCTTT
V gene: TRBV27
J gene: TRBJ1-1
D gene: TRBD1
clone size: many

CDR3 protein: CASSLRGGGHEQYF
CDR3 DNA: TGTGCCAGCAGTTTAAGGGGAGGGGGCCACGAGCAGTACTTC
V gene: TRBV28
J gene: TRBJ2-7
D gene: NA
clone size: many

CDR3 protein: CASSYSTSGGTDTQYF
CDR3 DNA: TGTGCCAGCAGTTACTCGACTAGCGGTGGCACAGATACGCAGTATTTT
V gene: TRBV6-2/TRBV6-3
J gene: TRBJ2-3
D gene: TRBD2
clone size: few

CDR3 protein: CATTPQIGTGELFF
CDR3 DNA: TGTGCCACCACTCCACAGATTGGTACCGGGGAGCTGTTTTTT
V gene: TRBV15
J gene: TRBJ2-2
D gene: NA
clone size: NA

CDR3 protein: CASSLGTGIGYTF
CDR3 DNA: TGTGCCAGCAGCCTTGGGACAGGGATTGGCTACACCTTC
V gene: TRBV7-9
J gene: TRBJ1-2
D gene: TRBD1
clone size: few

CDR3 protein: CASSQDRAAPGQYF
CDR3 DNA: TGTGCCAGCAGCCAAGACAGGGCGGCCCCCGGGCAGTACTTC
V gene: TRBV14
J gene: TRBJ2-7
D gene: NA
clone size: many

CDR3 protein: CASSYPQGSQPQHF
CDR3 DNA: TGTGCCAGCAGTTACCCACAGGGTTCACAGCCCCAGCATTTT
V gene: TRBV6-1
J gene: TRBJ1-5
D gene: NA
clone size: many

CDR3 protein: CASRSGPGGYTF
CDR3 DNA: TGTGCCAGCAGATCAGGGCCTGGTGGCTACACCTTC
V gene: TRBV12-3/TRBV12-4
J gene: TRBJ1-2
D gene: NA
clone size: many

CDR3 protein: CASRDRRTGELFF
CDR3 DNA: TGTGCCAGCCGGGACAGAAGGACCGGGGAGCTGTTTTTT
V gene: TRBV3-1
J gene: TRBJ2-2
D gene: TRBD1
clone size: many

CDR3 protein: CASSQVTSGTDTQYF
CDR3 DNA: TGCGCCAGCAGCCAAGTGACTAGCGGCACAGATACGCAGTATTTT
V gene: TRBV4-1
J gene: TRBJ2-3
D gene: TRBD2
clone size: NA

CDR3 protein: CASSWAGGPNEQFF
CDR3 DNA: TGTGCCAGCAGCTGGGCGGGAGGGCCGAATGAGCAGTTCTTC
V gene: TRBV5-4
J gene: TRBJ2-1
D gene: TRBD2
clone size: once

CDR3 protein: CASSIGDTRTYEQYF
CDR3 DNA: TGTGCCAGTAGTATCGGCGACACGCGTACCTACGAGCAGTACTTC
V gene: TRBV19
J gene: TRBJ2-7
D gene: NA
clone size: many

CDR3 protein: CSARDRVLNTQYF
CDR3 DNA: TGCAGTGCTAGAGATCGGGTATTGAATACGCAGTATTTT
V gene: TRBV20-1
J gene: TRBJ2-3
D gene: NA
clone size: many

CDR3 protein: CASSQPGGTRSYNEQFF
CDR3 DNA: TGTGCCAGCAGCCAGCCAGGGGGGACCCGCTCCTACAATGAGCAGTTCTTC
V gene: TRBV3-1
J gene: TRBJ2-1
D gene: NA
clone size: few

CDR3 protein: CASRSGRDSIYEQYF
CDR3 DNA: TGTGCCAGCAGGAGTGGGCGGGATTCTATCTACGAGCAGTACTTC
V gene: TRBV28
J gene: TRBJ2-7
D gene: NA
clone size: many

CDR3 protein: CASSPNPVAGVGEQFF
CDR3 DNA: TGTGCCAGCAGCCCCAACCCGGTAGCGGGAGTAGGTGAGCAGTTCTTC
V gene: TRBV7-2
J gene: TRBJ2-1
D gene: TRBD2
clone size: few

CDR3 protein: CASSLPGQGDNEKLFF
CDR3 DNA: TGTGCCAGCAGCTTACCGGGACAGGGGGATAATGAAAAACTGTTTTTT
V gene: TRBV7-8
J gene: TRBJ1-4
D gene: TRBD1
clone size: NA

CDR3 protein: CASSLLVDYNEQFF
CDR3 DNA: TGTGCCAGCAGTTTATTAGTAGACTACAATGAGCAGTTCTTC
V gene: TRBV28
J gene: TRBJ2-1
D gene: NA
clone size: NA

CDR3 protein: CASSFKRGEKLFF
CDR3 DNA: TGTGCCAGCAGCTTTAAGAGGGGTGAAAAACTGTTTTTT
V gene: TRBV11-2
J gene: TRBJ1-4
D gene: NA
clone size: many

CDR3 protein: CASSYLSAGLGADTQYF
CDR3 DNA: TGTGCCAGCAGTTACTTATCGGCGGGACTGGGGGCAGATACGCAGTATTTT
V gene: TRBV6-5
J gene: TRBJ2-3
D gene: NA
clone size: NA

CDR3 protein: CASSLGSGGYNEQFF
CDR3 DNA: TGTGCCAGCAGCTTAGGCAGCGGGGGCTACAATGAGCAGTTCTTC
V gene: TRBV7-3
J gene: TRBJ2-1
D gene: TRBD2
clone size: many

CDR3 protein: CASIRDSMNTEAFF
CDR3 DNA: TGTGCCAGCATCCGGGACAGCATGAACACTGAAGCTTTCTTT
V gene: TRBV11-3
J gene: TRBJ1-1
D gene: TRBD1
clone size: many

CDR3 protein: CASGSRTQGAGTEAFF
CDR3 DNA: TGTGCCAGCGGCTCGCGAACTCAGGGGGCAGGGACTGAAGCTTTCTTT
V gene: TRBV12-3/TRBV12-4
J gene: TRBJ1-1
D gene: TRBD1
clone size: NA

CDR3 protein: CASSLSVANEQYF
CDR3 DNA: TGTGCCAGCAGTTTATCAGTAGCCAACGAGCAGTACTTC
V gene: TRBV28
J gene: TRBJ2-7
D gene: NA
clone size: many

CDR3 protein: CASSISRTSGGGTDTQYF
CDR3 DNA: TGTGCCAGCTCAATCTCGAGGACTAGCGGGGGCGGCACAGATACGCAGTATTTT
V gene: TRBV18
J gene: TRBJ2-3
D gene: TRBD2
clone size: many

CDR3 protein: CSAREFEGLAKNIQYF
CDR3 DNA: TGCAGTGCTAGAGAATTTGAGGGGCTAGCCAAAAACATTCAGTACTTC
V gene: TRBV20-1
J gene: TRBJ2-4
D gene: NA
clone size: many

CDR3 protein: CASSEIGELFF
CDR3 DNA: TGTGCCAGCAGTGAAATCGGGGAGCTGTTTTTT
V gene: TRBV2
J gene: TRBJ2-2
D gene: NA
clone size: many

CDR3 protein: CSVRGTSGRDTQYF
CDR3 DNA: TGCAGTGTGAGAGGGACTAGCGGGAGAGATACGCAGTATTTT
V gene: TRBV20-1
J gene: TRBJ2-3
D gene: TRBD2
clone size: NA

CDR3 protein: CASSSGLAGRVGTQYF
CDR3 DNA: TGTGCCAGCAGTTCCGGACTAGCGGGAAGGGTGGGTACGCAGTATTTT
V gene: TRBV12-3/TRBV12-4
J gene: TRBJ2-3
D gene: TRBD2
clone size: NA

CDR3 protein: CSVEGQAYEQYF
CDR3 DNA: TGCAGCGTTGAGGGGCAGGCCTACGAGCAGTACTTC
V gene: TRBV29-1
J gene: TRBJ2-7
D gene: NA
clone size: many

CDR3 protein: CASRLWNTGELFF
CDR3 DNA: TGTGCCAGCAGGTTATGGAACACCGGGGAGCTGTTTTTT
V gene: TRBV6-2/TRBV6-3
J gene: TRBJ2-2
D gene: NA
clone size: NA

CDR3 protein: CASSYGRGWERNEQFF
CDR3 DNA: TGTGCCAGCAGTTACGGCAGGGGGTGGGAGCGAAATGAGCAGTTCTTC
V gene: TRBV6-6
J gene: TRBJ2-1
D gene: TRBD1
clone size: many

CDR3 protein: CASSLITPTDTQYF
CDR3 DNA: TGTGCCAGCAGTTTAATCACCCCCACAGATACGCAGTATTTT
V gene: TRBV28
J gene: TRBJ2-3
D gene: NA
clone size: many

CDR3 protein: CASSFSPGNEAFF
CDR3 DNA: TGTGCCAGCAGCTTCTCGCCCGGGAACGAAGCTTTCTTT
V gene: TRBV7-2
J gene: TRBJ1-1
D gene: NA
clone size: many

CDR3 protein: CASSATGGGNEKLFF
CDR3 DNA: TGTGCCAGCAGTGCCACAGGGGGCGGGAATGAAAAACTGTTTTTT
V gene: TRBV2
J gene: TRBJ1-4
D gene: TRBD1
clone size: many

CDR3 protein: CASTGTSGHANTGELFF
CDR3 DNA: TGTGCCAGCACTGGGACTAGCGGACACGCGAACACCGGGGAGCTGTTTTTT
V gene: TRBV2
J gene: TRBJ2-2
D gene: TRBD2
clone size: many